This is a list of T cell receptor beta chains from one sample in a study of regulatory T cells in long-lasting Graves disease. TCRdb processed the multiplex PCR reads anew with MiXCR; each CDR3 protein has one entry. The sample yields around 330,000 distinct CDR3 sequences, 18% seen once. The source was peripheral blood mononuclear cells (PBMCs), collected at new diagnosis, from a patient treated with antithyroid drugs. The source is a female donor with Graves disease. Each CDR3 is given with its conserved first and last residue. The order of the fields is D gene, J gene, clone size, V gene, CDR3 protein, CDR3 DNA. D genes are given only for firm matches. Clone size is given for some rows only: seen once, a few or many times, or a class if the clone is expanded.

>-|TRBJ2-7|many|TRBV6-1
CASSERGTTYEQYF
TGTGCCAGCAGTGAAAGGGGGACCACCTACGAGCAGTACTTC
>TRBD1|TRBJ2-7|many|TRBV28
CASSFVDRDYEQYF
TGTGCCAGCAGTTTTGTGGACAGGGACTACGAGCAGTACTTC
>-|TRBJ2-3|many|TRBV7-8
CASSQYTDTQYF
TGTGCCAGCAGCCAGTATACAGATACGCAGTATTTT
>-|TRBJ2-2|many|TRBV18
CASSPGWRAPDTGELFF
TGTGCCAGCTCACCAGGGTGGAGGGCCCCCGACACCGGGGAGCTGTTTTTT
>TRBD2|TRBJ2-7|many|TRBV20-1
CSAMTSGKAYEQYF
TGCAGTGCTATGACTAGCGGGAAAGCCTACGAGCAGTACTTC
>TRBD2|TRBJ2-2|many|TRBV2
CASHPLLLAGGRDGELFF
TGTGCCAGCCACCCACTCCTACTAGCGGGAGGACGTGACGGGGAGCTGTTTTTT
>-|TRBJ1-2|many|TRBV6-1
CASTQRGDGYTF
TGTGCCAGCACCCAAAGGGGGGATGGCTACACCTTC
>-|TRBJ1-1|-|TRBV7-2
CASRPSGGNTEAFF
TGTGCCAGCAGACCGTCGGGGGGGAACACTGAAGCTTTCTTT
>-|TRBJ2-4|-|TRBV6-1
CASSRDGKNIQYF
TGTGCCAGCAGCCGCGACGGGAAAAACATTCAGTACTTC
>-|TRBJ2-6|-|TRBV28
CASSINLVSGANVLTF
TGTGCCAGCAGTATTAACCTAGTTTCTGGGGCCAACGTCCTGACTTTC
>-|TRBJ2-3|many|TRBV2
CASSLYSADTQYF
TGTGCCAGCAGTCTCTATTCAGCAGATACGCAGTATTTT
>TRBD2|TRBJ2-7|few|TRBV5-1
CASREGLAGGLLEQYF
TGCGCCAGCAGGGAGGGACTAGCGGGAGGGCTCCTCGAGCAGTACTTC
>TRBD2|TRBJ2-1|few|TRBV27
CASSLTSSGYNEQFF
TGTGCCAGCAGTCTTACCTCTAGCGGCTACAATGAGCAGTTCTTC
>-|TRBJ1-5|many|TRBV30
CAWSKTENQPQHF
TGTGCCTGGAGTAAAACAGAAAATCAGCCCCAGCATTTT
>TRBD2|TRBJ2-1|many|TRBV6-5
CASSYSSTSGRYNEQFF
TGTGCCAGCAGTTACAGTTCTACTAGCGGGAGGTACAATGAGCAGTTCTTC
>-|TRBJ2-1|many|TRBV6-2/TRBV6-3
CASSYSQISYNEQFF
TGTGCCAGCAGTTACTCCCAGATTTCCTACAATGAGCAGTTCTTC
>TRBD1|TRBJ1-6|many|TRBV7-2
CASSKTGQSNNSPLHF
TGTGCCAGCAGCAAAACGGGACAGAGTAATAATTCACCCCTCCACTTT
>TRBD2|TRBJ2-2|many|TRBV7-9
CASSLFLGRKNTGELFF
TGTGCCAGCAGCTTATTTCTCGGGAGGAAGAACACCGGGGAGCTGTTTTTT
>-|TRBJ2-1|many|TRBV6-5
CASSYSGGSYNEQFF
TGTGCCAGCAGTTACTCGGGAGGCTCCTACAATGAGCAGTTCTTC